Listed below are T cell receptor beta chains from one sample, sequenced in a study of T cell repertoires in cytomegalovirus infection. No antigen has been assigned to these receptors. TCRdb passed the reads through MiXCR, listing each CDR3 protein once. The sample lists approximately 270,000 distinct CDR3 sequences; 22% were seen once. The source material was cultured PBMCs, sampled from culture after CMV antigen stimulation. The source of these receptors is a human donor in good health (CMV status not recorded). Some clones in this sample may be carry-over from other donors' samples. Both conserved end residues are part of each CDR3. D genes are given only for firm matches. Clone size is stated in some rows and not others, as once, few, many or a class when expanded.

D	size	V	CDR3
-	many	TRBV7-8	CASSRTGSSNEKLFF
-	many	TRBV7-2	CASSLNYGYTF
TRBD2	-	TRBV4-1	CASSQDGGRLTGELFF
-	many	TRBV7-2	CASTPLEGSYNEQFF
-	few	TRBV6-2/TRBV6-3	CASSYDLFGARNQETQYF
-	-	TRBV20-1	CSASRVGPTNIQYF
-	many	TRBV12-3/TRBV12-4	CASSPFAGAGGYTF
TRBD2	many	TRBV7-2	CASSPGRVSTDTQYF
TRBD2	few	TRBV6-6	CASNNGLAGGHEQFF
TRBD1	-	TRBV9	CASSAETGLNTEAFF
-	-	TRBV7-8	CASVRGGEQHF
TRBD1	many	TRBV9	CASSRQGDNSPLHF
-	-	TRBV30	CAWRGLGGERTFYNEQFF
-	many	TRBV12-3/TRBV12-4	CASRKTRSTDTQYF
TRBD2	few	TRBV4-3	CASSQEGGRAGGRSDTQYF
TRBD2	-	TRBV4-3	CASSHPSKASGRTSSYNEQFF
-	-	TRBV27	CASSSNERGDEQFF
-	-	TRBV7-9	CASGQTDSNQPQHF
-	-	TRBV7-2	CASSLAGPPGANVLTF
-	-	TRBV6-2/TRBV6-3	CASSYFVGEQYF
TRBD1	few	TRBV7-2	CASRLMGQGAYGYTF
-	few	TRBV6-1	CASSRHTYEQYF
-	-	TRBV11-2	CASSLAPARGYTF
TRBD1	-	TRBV27	CASTPLRTGSLLYNEQFF
-	many	TRBV4-2	CASSETVATNEKLFF
TRBD1	many	TRBV12-3/TRBV12-4	CASRLTGGSYEQYF
TRBD1	many	TRBV6-2/TRBV6-3	CASEKTGAGETQYF
-	many	TRBV7-2	CASSLSPISGRAYNEQFF
TRBD2	few	TRBV9	CASRISGETGELFF
-	-	TRBV12-3/TRBV12-4	CASSSAEPQETQYF
TRBD2	once	TRBV27	CASTKRETGELFF
TRBD1	-	TRBV11-2	CASSFPDRARYEQYF